The 12 T cell receptor beta chains presented below share a single source sample, sequenced in a study of T cell repertoires in cytomegalovirus infection. Their cognate antigens are unknown. TCRdb reanalysed the reads using MiXCR and keeps one entry per CDR3 protein. The sample lists tens of thousands of distinct CDR3 sequences, 20% to 25% occurring once. Input material: PBMCs, sequenced either directly or after in vitro stimulation (not recorded which). The receptors shown here come from a human donor in good health (CMV status not recorded). Some clones in this sample may be carry-over from other donors' samples.

The chain has TRBV6-8 and TRBJ2-2; 7 nucleotides align to TRBD2. The CDR3 runs to 17 residues. With V trimmed by 7 bases and J by 2 bases, 13 bases remained unmatched. CDR1 and CDR2 (germline): MNHGY, SAAAGT. This CDR3 is CASTWGLSSGNTGELFF. CDR3 in DNA: TGTGCCAGCACCTGGGGTCTATCTAGCGGAAACACCGGGGAGCTGTTTTTT.

The DNA of the CDR3 is TGCAGCGCCCGATCAGGGACTGGGGCCAACGTCCTGACTTTC. Its translation: CSARSGTGANVLTF. The chain couples TRBV29-1 to TRBJ2-6; D might be TRBD1 (5 bases). CDR1 SQVTM and CDR2 ANQGSEA come from the germline V gene. V gave up 7 bases and J gave up 2 bases, with 12 bases separating them. This CDR3 has 14 residues.

In its sample, this clonotype was seen a few times. The chain recombines TRBV24-1 with TRBJ2-3; D gene uncertain. Trimming took off 4 bases at V and 2 bases at J, with 9 bases between the two ends. Germline-derived CDR1 and CDR2 are KGHDR and SFDVKD. This CDR3 spans 14 amino acids. The CDR3 reads CATSDPAFTDTQYF. CDR3 DNA sequence: TGTGCCACCAGTGACCCCGCCTTCACAGATACGCAGTATTTT.

The table lists this clonotype with a few counts. The rearrangement links TRBV7-2 to TRBJ2-3; 8 nucleotides match TRBD2. The germline V gene has CDR1 SGHTA and CDR2 FQGNSA. This CDR3 has 13 residues. Losses at the gene ends were 11 bases for V and 1 base for J; bases not matched to a gene: 5. The DNA of the CDR3 is TGTGCCTCCGGACTAGCCCGCACAGATACGCAGTATTTT. Its translation is CASGLARTDTQYF.

The chain is built from TRBV29-1 and TRBJ2-1; 9 positions match TRBD2. The ends lost 1 base at V and 13 bases at J; junction bases unmatched: 5. This CDR3 region has 12 residues. CDR1 is SQVTM, CDR2 ANQGSEA, per germline. Written as DNA, the CDR3 is TGCAGCGTTGAAGTAGCGGGAGACTCTCAGTTCTTC. It specifies CSVEVAGDSQFF.

The rearrangement links TRBV7-6 to TRBJ1-1, with a tentative D call TRBD1 (6 bases). This CDR3 has 14 amino acids. Germline CDR1 SGHVS, CDR2 FNYEAQ. Trimming removed 4 bases from V and 2 bases from J, with 11 bases in between. The CDR3 loop is CASSSIQGNTEAFF. CDR3 nucleotide sequence: TGTGCCAGCAGCTCAATACAGGGAAACACTGAAGCTTTCTTT.

This chain uses TRBV14 with TRBJ2-3; TRBD1 aligns across 9 bases. J gave up 8 bases and V 1 base, and 7 bases lay outside the gene matches. This CDR3 is 15 amino acids long. Looked up from germline, CDR1 is SGHDN and CDR2 is FVKESK. The CDR3 sequence: CASSQVQGAFGTQYF. CDR3 DNA sequence: TGTGCCAGCAGCCAAGTACAGGGGGCGTTCGGTACGCAGTATTTT.

The chain combines TRBV28 with TRBJ2-1; 13 nucleotides line up with TRBD2. The CDR3 spans 18 residues. CDR1 MDHEN and CDR2 SYDVKM come from the germline V gene. The ends lost 4 bases at V and 8 bases at J; junction bases unmatched: 14. The chain's CDR3 is CASSWLGLAGVRSDEQFF. The CDR3 nucleotides read TGTGCCAGCAGTTGGCTTGGACTAGCGGGAGTAAGATCTGATGAGCAGTTCTTC.

The table lists this clonotype with a few counts. This chain connects TRBV28 to TRBJ2-7, with D hard to call. CDR1 is MDHEN, CDR2 SYDVKM, per germline. The CDR3 consists of 11 residues. The V gene lost 4 bases and the J gene lost 3 bases, with 4 bases spanning the gap. The CDR3 here is CASSWSYEQYF. CDR3 coding DNA: TGTGCCAGCAGTTGGAGCTACGAGCAGTACTTC.

The chain has TRBV7-9 and TRBJ2-1; the match to TRBD2 covers 8 bases. This CDR3 has 15 residues. V dropped 5 bases and J dropped 9; count of bases not matched to a gene: 12. The germline CDR1 and CDR2 sequences are SEHNR and FQNEAQ (reference sequence). The CDR3 sequence is CASSSSGNSWGEQFF. CDR3 DNA sequence: TGTGCCAGCAGCAGTAGCGGGAACAGCTGGGGTGAGCAGTTCTTC.

This clonotype was seen repeatedly, ten times or more. The junction departs from germline at one end; a sequencing error may be responsible. The rearrangement links TRBV4-3 to TRBJ2-5; D gene uncertain. The CDR3 runs 16 residues. Germline CDR1 reads LGHNA; CDR2 reads YSLEER. CDR3 sequence reads: CASSQDTVGPRSPRLF. Here the CDR3 DNA reads TGCGCCAGCAGCCAAGATACTGTTGGGCCCCGCTCCCCCAGGTTATTC.

This chain connects TRBV4-3 to TRBJ2-2, with D possibly matching TRBD2 (6 bases). Germline V lookup: CDR1 LGHNA, CDR2 YSLEER. V dropped 2 bases and J dropped 3 bases, with 16 bases sitting between them. This CDR3 contains 17 residues. CDR3 nucleotide sequence: TGCGCCAGCAGCCAATTATCTAGCGCTTCCCACACCGGGGAGCTGTTTTTT. It yields the protein CASSQLSSASHTGELFF.